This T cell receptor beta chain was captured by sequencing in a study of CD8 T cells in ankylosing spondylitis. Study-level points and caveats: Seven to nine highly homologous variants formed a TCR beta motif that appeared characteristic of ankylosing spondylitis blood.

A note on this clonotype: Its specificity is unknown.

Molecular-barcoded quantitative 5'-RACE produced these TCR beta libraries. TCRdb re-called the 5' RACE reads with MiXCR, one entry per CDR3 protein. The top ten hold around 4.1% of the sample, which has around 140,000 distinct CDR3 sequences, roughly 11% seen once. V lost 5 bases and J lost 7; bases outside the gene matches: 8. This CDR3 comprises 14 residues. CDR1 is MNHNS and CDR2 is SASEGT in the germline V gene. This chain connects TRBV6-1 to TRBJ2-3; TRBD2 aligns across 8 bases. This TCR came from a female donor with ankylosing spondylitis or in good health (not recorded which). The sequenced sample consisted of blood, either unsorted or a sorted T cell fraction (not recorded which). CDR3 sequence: CASSTRGGRYTQYF. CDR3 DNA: TGTGCCAGCAGTACCCGGGGGGGCCGTTATACGCAGTATTTT.